Presented here are 6 T cell receptor beta chains from one specimen sequenced in a study of technical replicates of blood from a handful of donors. Produced via immunoSEQ multiplex PCR; TCRdb's table is partial and in-frame only. The sample holds some 87,000 clones, 95% to 97% seen once. Sample: T cells isolated from PBMCs. These receptors were collected from a human donor in good health.

This clone was seen a single time. This chain uses TRBV5-1 with TRBJ2-2; 7 positions agree with TRBD1. The germline gives CDR1 SGHRS, CDR2 YFSETQ. The trim removed 0 bases at V and 4 bases at J, leaving 6 bases unmatched. The CDR3 is made up of 16 amino acids. The CDR3 nucleotides are TGCGCCAGCAGCTTGGCTGCAGGGGGTGGCACCGGGGAGCTGTTTTTT. Protein product: CASSLAAGGGTGELFF.

CDR3 bases: TGTGCCAGCAGTCCCTATAGCGCTACGCAGTATTTT. Translated: CASSPYSATQYF. This chain connects TRBV28 to TRBJ2-3; possibly TRBD2 for D (5 bases). With 5 bases removed from V and 8 bases from J, the gap between germline ends came to 11 bases. Germline assignment: CDR1 MDHEN and CDR2 SYDVKM. CDR3 length: 12 amino acids.

This clone was detected only a few times. The V and J genes are TRBV30 and TRBJ2-1, with TRBD1 identical over 7 bases. V shed 5 bases, J shed 4 bases, and the junction held 14 bases outside the gene matches. The CDR3 loop spans 16 amino acids. Germline lookup yields CDR1 GTSNPN and CDR2 SVGIG (reference sequence). CDR3 loop: CAWGRTRQGIYNEQFF. Written as DNA, the CDR3 is TGTGCCTGGGGGCGAACCCGACAGGGAATTTACAATGAGCAGTTCTTC. Combining the CDR3 with reference TRBV30 and TRBJ2-1 gives the whole variable domain SQTIHQWPATLVQPVGSPLSLECTVEGTSNPNLYWYRQAAGRGLQLLFYSVGIGQISSEVPQNLSASRPQDRQFILSSKKLLLSDSGFYLCAWGRTRQGIYNEQFFGPGTRLTVL.

The gene calls are TRBV6-5 and TRBJ2-5; 8 nucleotides match TRBD2. CDR1 and CDR2 from the germline V gene are MNHEY and SVGAGI. The V gene end was trimmed by 2 bases and the J gene end by 1 base; junction bases not matched to a gene: 3. The CDR3 loop spans 15 amino acids. The CDR3 protein is CASSYSGRRQETQYF. CDR3 DNA: TGTGCCAGCAGTTACAGCGGGAGACGCCAAGAGACCCAGTACTTC.

Only one count was recorded for this clone. V usage is TRBV15 and J usage is TRBJ1-1; D gene uncertain. The CDR3 sequence is 14 residues long. V was shortened by 3 bases and J by 2 bases, with 10 bases between the two germline ends. Per germline, CDR1 LNHNV and CDR2 YYDKDF (reference sequence). The chain's CDR3 is CATSREGANTEAFF. DNA for the CDR3: TGTGCCACCAGCAGGGAGGGAGCTAACACTGAAGCTTTCTTT. Variable domain in full (rest from reference TRBV15 and TRBJ1-1): DAMVIQNPRYQVTQFGKPVTLSCSQTLNHNVMYWYQQKSSQAPKLLFHYYDKDFNNEADTPDNFQSRRPNTSFCFLDIRSPGLGDTAMYLCATSREGANTEAFFGQGTRLTVV.

This chain uses TRBV7-6 with TRBJ2-7, with 10 nucleotides matching TRBD2. The CDR3 length is 14 residues. V lost 5 bases, J lost 2 bases, and 3 bases stayed unmatched. Germline V gene lookup returns CDR1 SGHVS and CDR2 FNYEAQ. CDR3 sequence (DNA): TGTGCCAGCAGCCCCCTAGCGGGAGCCTACGAGCAGTACTTC. Amino acids: CASSPLAGAYEQYF.